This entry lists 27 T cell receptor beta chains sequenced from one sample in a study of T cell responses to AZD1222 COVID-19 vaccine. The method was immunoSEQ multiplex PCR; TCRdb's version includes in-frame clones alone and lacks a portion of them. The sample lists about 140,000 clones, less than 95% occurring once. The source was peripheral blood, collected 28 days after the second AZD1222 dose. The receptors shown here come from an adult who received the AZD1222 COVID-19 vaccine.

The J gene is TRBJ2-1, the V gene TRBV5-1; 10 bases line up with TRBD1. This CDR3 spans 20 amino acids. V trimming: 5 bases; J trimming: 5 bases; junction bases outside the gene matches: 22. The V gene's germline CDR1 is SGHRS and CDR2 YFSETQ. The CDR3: CASSLYPDRGVSSRDNEQFF. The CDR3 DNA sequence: TGCGCCAGCAGTCTGTACCCGGACAGGGGGGTAAGCTCGCGAGACAATGAGCAGTTCTTC.

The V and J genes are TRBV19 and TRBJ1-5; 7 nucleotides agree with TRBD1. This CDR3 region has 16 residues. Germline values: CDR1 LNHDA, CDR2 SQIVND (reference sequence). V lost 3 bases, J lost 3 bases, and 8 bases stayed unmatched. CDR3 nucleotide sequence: TGTGCCAGTAGTATGACGGGGACAGTCGCCAATCAGCCCCAGCATTTT. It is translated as CASSMTGTVANQPQHF.

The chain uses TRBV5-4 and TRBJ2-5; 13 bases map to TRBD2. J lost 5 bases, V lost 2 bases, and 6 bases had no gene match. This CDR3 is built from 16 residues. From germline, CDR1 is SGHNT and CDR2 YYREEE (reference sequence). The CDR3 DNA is TGTGCCAGCAGCTTACCGGGACTAGCGGGACCGGAGACCCAGTACTTC. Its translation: CASSLPGLAGPETQYF.

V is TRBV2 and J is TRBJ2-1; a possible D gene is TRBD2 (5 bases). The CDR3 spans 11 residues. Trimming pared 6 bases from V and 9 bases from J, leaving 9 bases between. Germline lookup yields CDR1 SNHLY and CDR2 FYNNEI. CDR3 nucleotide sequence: TGTGCCAGCAGGCTAGGACTTGAGCAGTTCTTC. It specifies CASRLGLEQFF.

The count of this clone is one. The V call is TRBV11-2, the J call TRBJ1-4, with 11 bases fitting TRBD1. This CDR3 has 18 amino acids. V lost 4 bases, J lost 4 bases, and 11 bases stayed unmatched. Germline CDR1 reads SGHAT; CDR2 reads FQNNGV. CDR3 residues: CASSSLDRGPILNEKLFF. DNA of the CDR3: TGTGCCAGCAGCTCCCTGGACAGGGGGCCCATCCTTAATGAAAAACTGTTTTTT.

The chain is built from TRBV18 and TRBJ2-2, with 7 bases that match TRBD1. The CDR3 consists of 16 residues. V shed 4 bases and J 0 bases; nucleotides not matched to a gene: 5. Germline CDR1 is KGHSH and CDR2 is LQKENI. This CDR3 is CASSRTGEANTGELFF. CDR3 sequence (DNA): TGTGCCAGCTCACGAACAGGGGAAGCGAACACCGGGGAGCTGTTTTTT.

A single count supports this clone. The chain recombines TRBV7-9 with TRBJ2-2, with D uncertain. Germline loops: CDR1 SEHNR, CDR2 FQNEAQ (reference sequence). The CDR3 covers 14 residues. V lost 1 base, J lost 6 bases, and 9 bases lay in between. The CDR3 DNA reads TGTGCCAGCAGCTTAGGGTGGCAATCCGGGGAGCTGTTTTTT. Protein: CASSLGWQSGELFF. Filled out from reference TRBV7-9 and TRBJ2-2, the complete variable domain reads DTGVSQNPRHKITKRGQNVTFRCDPISEHNRLYWYRQTLGQGPEFLTYFQNEAQLEKSRLLSDRFSAERPKGSFSTLEIQRTEQGDSAMYLCASSLGWQSGELFFGEGSRLTVL.

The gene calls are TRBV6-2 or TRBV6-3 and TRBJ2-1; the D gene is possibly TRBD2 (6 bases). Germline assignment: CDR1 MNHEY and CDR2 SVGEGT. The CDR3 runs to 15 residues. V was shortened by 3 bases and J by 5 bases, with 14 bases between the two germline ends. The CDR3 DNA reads TGTGCCAGCAGTTATTTGGGACTGGATAACAATGAGCAGTTCTTC. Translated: CASSYLGLDNNEQFF.

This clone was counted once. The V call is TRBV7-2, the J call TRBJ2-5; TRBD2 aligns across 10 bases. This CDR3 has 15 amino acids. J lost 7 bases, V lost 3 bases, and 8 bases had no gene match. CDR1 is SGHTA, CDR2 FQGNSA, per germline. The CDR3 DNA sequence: TGTGCCAGCAGCTTGAATCGACTAGCGGGTGGGACCCAGTACTTC. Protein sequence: CASSLNRLAGGTQYF.

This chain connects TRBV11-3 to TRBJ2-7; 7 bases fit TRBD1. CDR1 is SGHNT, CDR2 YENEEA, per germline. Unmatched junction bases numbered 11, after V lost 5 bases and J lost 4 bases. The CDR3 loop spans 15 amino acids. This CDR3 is CASSDGDRELYEQYF. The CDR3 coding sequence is TGTGCCAGCAGCGACGGGGACAGAGAACTTTACGAGCAGTACTTC. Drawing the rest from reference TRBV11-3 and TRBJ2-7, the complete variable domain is EAGVVQSPRYKIIEKKQPVAFWCNPISGHNTLYWYLQNLGQGPELLIRYENEEAVDDSQLPKDRFSAERLKGVDSTLKIQPAELGDSAVYLCASSDGDRELYEQYFGPGTRLTVT.

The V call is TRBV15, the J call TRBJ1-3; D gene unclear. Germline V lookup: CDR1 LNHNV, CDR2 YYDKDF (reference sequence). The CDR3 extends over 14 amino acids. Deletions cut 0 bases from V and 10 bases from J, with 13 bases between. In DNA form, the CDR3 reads TGTGCCACCAGCAGAGATCTTCCGGACGGGACCATATATTTT. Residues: CATSRDLPDGTIYF.

The chain's CDR3 is CASSPPWGSYNEQFF. The CDR3, as DNA: TGTGCCAGCTCACCCCCGTGGGGGTCCTACAATGAGCAGTTCTTC. The J gene is TRBJ2-1, the V gene TRBV18; D tentatively reads TRBD1 or TRBD2 (5 bases each). V lost 3 bases to trimming and J lost 1 base, with 10 bases between them. This CDR3 contains 15 residues. The germline V gene has CDR1 KGHSH and CDR2 LQKENI.

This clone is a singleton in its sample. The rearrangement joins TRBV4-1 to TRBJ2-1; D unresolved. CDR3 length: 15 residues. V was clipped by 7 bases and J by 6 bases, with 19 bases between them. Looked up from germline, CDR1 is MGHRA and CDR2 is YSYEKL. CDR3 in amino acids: CASTLSPSGFNEQFF. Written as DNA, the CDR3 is TGCGCCAGCACCCTGAGTCCGTCCGGGTTCAATGAGCAGTTCTTC.

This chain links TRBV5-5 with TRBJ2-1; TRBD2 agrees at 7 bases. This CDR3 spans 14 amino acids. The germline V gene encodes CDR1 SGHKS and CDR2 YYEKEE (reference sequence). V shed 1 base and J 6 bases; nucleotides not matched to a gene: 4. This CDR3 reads CASSLRLAPNEQFF. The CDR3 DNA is TGTGCCAGCAGCTTGAGACTAGCCCCCAATGAGCAGTTCTTC.

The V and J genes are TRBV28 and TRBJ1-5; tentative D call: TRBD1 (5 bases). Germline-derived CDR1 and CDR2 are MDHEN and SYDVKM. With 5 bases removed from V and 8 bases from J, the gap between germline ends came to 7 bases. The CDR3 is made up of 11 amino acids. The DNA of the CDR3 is TGTGCCAGCAGTACAGGAGAGCCCCAGCATTTT. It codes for CASSTGEPQHF.

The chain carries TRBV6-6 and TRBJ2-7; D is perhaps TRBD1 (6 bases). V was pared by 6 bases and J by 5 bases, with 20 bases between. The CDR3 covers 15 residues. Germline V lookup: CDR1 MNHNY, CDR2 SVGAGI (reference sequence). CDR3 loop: CASRTTGFGGHEQYF. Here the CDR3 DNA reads TGTGCCAGCAGGACGACGGGTTTTGGGGGCCACGAGCAGTACTTC.

CDR3 coding DNA: TGTGCCAGCAGATCCGGGACTAGGGATACCTACGAGCAGTACTTC. This encodes CASRSGTRDTYEQYF. The V gene is TRBV4-2, the J gene TRBJ2-7; TRBD2 agrees at 8 bases. The CDR3 has 15 amino acids. The germline CDR1 and CDR2 sequences are LGHNA and YNFKEQ. V lost 6 bases to trimming and J lost 2 bases; unmatched junction nucleotides: 9.

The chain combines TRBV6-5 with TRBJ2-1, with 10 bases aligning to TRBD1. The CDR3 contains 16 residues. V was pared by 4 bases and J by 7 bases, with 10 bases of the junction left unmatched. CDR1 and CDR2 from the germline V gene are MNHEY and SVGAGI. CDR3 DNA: TGTGCCAGCAGTTTGACAGGGGGCGCGTTAGTGAATGAGCAGTTCTTC. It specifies CASSLTGGALVNEQFF.

CDR3 sequence (DNA): TGTGCCAGCAGCGTAGGCTCCACTAGCGGGGGTATAGATACGCAGTATTTT. Protein product: CASSVGSTSGGIDTQYF. The chain combines TRBV9 with TRBJ2-3; TRBD2 matches 11 bases. This CDR3 region has 17 residues. The J segment lost 5 bases and the V segment lost 0 bases, leaving 8 bases of the junction unmatched. CDR1 is SGDLS and CDR2 is YYNGEE in the germline V gene.

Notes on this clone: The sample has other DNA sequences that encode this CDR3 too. The CDR3 loop is CASSFGETQYF. In DNA, the CDR3 is TGTGCCAGCAGTTTCGGAGAGACCCAGTACTTC. The chain is built from TRBV12-3 or TRBV12-4 and TRBJ2-5; no clear D gene. Trimming took 3 bases from V and 4 from J, leaving 3 bases between them. CDR3 length: 11 amino acids.

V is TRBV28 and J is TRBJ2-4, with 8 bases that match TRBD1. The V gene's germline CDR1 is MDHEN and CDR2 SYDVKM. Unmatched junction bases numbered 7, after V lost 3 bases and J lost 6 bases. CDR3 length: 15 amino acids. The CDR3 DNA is TGTGCCAGCAGTTTTACAGGGGGGACCCGAAACATTCAGTACTTC. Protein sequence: CASSFTGGTRNIQYF.

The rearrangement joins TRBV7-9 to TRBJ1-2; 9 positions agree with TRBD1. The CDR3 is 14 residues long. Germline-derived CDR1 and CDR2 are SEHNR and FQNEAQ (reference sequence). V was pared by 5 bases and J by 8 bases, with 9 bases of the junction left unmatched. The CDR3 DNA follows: TGTGCCAGCAGCCGCCGGGACAGGGTTATGGGCTACACCTTC. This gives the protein CASSRRDRVMGYTF.

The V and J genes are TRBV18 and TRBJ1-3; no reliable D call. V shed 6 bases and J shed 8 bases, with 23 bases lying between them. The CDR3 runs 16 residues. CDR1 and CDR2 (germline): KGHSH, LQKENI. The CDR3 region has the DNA TGTGCCAGCTCCATCGCCGGGGATTCCCATGGCGACACCATATATTTT. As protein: CASSIAGDSHGDTIYF.

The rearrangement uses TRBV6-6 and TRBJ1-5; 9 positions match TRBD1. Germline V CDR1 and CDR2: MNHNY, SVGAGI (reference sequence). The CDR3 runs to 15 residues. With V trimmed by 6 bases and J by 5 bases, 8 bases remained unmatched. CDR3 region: CASRLGGQGDQPQHF. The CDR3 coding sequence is TGTGCCAGCAGACTAGGGGGACAGGGAGATCAGCCCCAGCATTTT.

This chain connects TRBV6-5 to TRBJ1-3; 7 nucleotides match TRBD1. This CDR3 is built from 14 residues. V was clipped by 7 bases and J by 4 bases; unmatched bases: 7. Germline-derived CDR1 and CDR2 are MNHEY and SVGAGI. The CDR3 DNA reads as TGTGCCAGCAAACCCGGGACAGCAGGAAACACCATATATTTT. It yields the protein CASKPGTAGNTIYF.

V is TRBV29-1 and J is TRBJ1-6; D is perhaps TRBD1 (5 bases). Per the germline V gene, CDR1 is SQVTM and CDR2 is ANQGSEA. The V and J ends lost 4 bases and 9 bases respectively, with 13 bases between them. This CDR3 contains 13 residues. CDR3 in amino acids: CSVGGDFGSPLHF. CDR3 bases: TGCAGCGTTGGGGGGGATTTCGGTTCACCCCTCCACTTT.

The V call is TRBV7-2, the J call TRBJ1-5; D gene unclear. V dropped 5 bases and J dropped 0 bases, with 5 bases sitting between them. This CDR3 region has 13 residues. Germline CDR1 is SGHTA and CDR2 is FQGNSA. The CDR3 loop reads CASSPDSNQPQHF. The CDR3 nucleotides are TGTGCCAGCAGCCCGGATAGCAATCAGCCCCAGCATTTT. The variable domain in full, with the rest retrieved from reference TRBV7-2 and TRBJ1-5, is GAGVSQSPSNKVTEKGKDVELRCDPISGHTALYWYRQSLGQGLEFLIYFQGNSAPDKSGLPSDRFSAERTGGSVSTLTIQRTQQEDSAVYLCASSPDSNQPQHFGDGTRLSIL.